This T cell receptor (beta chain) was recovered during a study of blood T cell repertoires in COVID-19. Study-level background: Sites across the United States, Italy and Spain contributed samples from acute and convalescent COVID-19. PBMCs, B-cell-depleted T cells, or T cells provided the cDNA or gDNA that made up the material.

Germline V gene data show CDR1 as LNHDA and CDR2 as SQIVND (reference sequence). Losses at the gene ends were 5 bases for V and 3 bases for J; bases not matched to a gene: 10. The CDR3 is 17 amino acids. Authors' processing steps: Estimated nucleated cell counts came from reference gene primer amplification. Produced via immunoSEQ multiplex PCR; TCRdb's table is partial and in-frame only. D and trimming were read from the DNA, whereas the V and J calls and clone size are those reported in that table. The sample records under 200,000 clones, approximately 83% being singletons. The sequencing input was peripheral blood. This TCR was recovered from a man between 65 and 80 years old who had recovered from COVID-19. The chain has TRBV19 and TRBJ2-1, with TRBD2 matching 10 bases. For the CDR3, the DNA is TGTGCCAGTAGTCCAGCGAGGACTAGCGGATACTACAATGAGCAGTTCTTC. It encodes CASSPARTSGYYNEQFF.